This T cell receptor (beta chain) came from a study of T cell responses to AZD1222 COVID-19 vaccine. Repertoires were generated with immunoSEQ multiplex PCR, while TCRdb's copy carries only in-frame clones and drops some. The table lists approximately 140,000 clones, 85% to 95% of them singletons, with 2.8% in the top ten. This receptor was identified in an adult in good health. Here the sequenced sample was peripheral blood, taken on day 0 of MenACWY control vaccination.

CDR3 protein: CASKPIRGLEDGYTF. The CDR3 coding sequence is TGTGCCAGTAAACCTATAAGGGGGCTAGAAGATGGCTACACCTTC. The gene calls are TRBV19 and TRBJ1-2, with 7 bases fitting TRBD1. Germline V gene data show CDR1 as LNHDA and CDR2 as SQIVND (reference sequence). The CDR3 length is 15 residues. V lost 7 bases and J lost 6; bases outside the gene matches: 14.